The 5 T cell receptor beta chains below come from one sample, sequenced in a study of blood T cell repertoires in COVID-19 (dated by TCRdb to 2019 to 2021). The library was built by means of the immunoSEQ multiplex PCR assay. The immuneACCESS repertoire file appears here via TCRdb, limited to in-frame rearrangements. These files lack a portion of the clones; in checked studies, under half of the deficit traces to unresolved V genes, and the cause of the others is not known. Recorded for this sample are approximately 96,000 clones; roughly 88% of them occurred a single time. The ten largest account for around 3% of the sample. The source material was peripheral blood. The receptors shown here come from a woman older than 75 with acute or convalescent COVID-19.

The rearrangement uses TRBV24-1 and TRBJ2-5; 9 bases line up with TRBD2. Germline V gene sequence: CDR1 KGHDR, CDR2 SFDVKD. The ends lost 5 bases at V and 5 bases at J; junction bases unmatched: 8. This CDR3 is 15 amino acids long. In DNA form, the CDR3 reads TGTGCCACCAGTGCCCCCGGGCGGGGGGGGGAGACCCAGTACTTC. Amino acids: CATSAPGRGGETQYF.

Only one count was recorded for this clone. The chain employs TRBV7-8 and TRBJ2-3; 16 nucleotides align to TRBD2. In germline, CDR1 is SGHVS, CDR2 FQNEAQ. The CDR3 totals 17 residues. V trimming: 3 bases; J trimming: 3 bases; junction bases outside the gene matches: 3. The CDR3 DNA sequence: TGTGCCAGCAGCTTGGGACTAGCGGGGGGGCCAACAGATACGCAGTATTTT. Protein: CASSLGLAGGPTDTQYF.

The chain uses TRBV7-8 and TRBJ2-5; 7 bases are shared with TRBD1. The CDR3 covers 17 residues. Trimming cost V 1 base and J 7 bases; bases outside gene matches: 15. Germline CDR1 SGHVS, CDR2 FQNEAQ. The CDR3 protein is CASSLDLWDAKGATQYF. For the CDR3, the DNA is TGTGCCAGCAGCTTAGACCTATGGGACGCTAAGGGGGCGACCCAGTACTTC.

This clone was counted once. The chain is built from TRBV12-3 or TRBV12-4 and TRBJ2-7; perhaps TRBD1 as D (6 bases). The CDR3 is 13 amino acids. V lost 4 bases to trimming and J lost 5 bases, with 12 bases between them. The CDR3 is CASSSGTTHEQYF. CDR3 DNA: TGTGCCAGCAGTTCTGGGACAACGCACGAGCAGTACTTC.

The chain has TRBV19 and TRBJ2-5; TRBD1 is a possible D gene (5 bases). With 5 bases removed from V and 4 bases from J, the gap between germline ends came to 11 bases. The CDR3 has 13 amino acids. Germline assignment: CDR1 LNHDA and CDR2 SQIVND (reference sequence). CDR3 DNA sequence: TGTGCCAGTAGTCCAGGGTTAGGAGAGACCCAGTACTTC. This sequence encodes CASSPGLGETQYF. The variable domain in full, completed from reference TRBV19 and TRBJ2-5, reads DGGITQSPKYLFRKEGQNVTLSCEQNLNHDAMYWYRQDPGQGLRLIYYSQIVNDFQKGDIAEGYSVSREKKESFPLTVTSAQKNPTAFYLCASSPGLGETQYFGPGTRLLVL.